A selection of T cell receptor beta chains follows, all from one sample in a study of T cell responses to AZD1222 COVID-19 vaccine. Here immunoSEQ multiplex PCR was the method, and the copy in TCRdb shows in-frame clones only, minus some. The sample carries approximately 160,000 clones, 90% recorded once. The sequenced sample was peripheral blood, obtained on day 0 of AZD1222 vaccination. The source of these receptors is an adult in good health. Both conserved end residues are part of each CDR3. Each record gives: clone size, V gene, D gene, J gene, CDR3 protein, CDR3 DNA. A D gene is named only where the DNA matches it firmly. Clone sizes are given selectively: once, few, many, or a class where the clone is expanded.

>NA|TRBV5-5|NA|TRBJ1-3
CASTAGAGVFSGNTIYF
TGTGCCAGCACCGCTGGGGCAGGGGTCTTCTCTGGAAACACCATATATTTT
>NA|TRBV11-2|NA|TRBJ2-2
CASSFGATNTGELFF
TGTGCCAGCAGCTTCGGGGCAACGAACACCGGGGAGCTGTTTTTT
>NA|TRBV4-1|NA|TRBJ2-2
CASSQDLAGELFF
TGCGCCAGCAGCCAAGACCTGGCCGGGGAGCTGTTTTTT
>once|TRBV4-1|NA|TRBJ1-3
CASSQVPSWLGNTIYF
TGCGCCAGCAGCCAAGTCCCCAGTTGGCTCGGAAACACCATATATTTT
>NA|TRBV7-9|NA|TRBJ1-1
CASSSEGFTEAFF
TGTGCCAGCAGCTCAGAGGGGTTTACTGAAGCTTTCTTT
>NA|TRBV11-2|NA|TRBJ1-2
CASSLEGGYGYTF
TGTGCCAGCAGCTTAGAAGGGGGCTATGGCTACACCTTC
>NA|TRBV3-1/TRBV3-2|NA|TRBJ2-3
CASSQLATDTQYF
TGTGCCAGCAGCCAGCTAGCAACAGATACGCAGTATTTT
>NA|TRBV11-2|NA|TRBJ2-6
CASSLGPDSGANVLTF
TGTGCCAGCAGCTTGGGCCCAGACTCTGGGGCCAACGTCCTGACTTTC
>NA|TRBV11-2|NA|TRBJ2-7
CASGPILGYEQYF
TGTGCCAGCGGCCCGATACTGGGGTACGAGCAGTACTTC
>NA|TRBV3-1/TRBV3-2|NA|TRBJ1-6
CASSQVSGPLNSPLHF
TGTGCCAGCAGCCAGGTCTCAGGGCCCCTGAATTCACCCCTCCACTTT
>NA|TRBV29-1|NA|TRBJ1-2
CSVEVGGYGYTF
TGCAGCGTTGAAGTGGGGGGGTATGGCTACACCTTC
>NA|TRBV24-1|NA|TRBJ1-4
CATSEGPQALTNEKLFF
TGTGCCACCAGTGAGGGACCTCAAGCCCTTACTAATGAAAAACTGTTTTTT
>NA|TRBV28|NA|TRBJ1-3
CASCKTISGSGNTIYF
TGTGCCAGCTGTAAGACGATATCCGGCTCTGGAAACACCATATATTTT
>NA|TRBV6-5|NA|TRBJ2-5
CASSSGQSPETQYF
TGTGCCAGCAGCTCCGGACAGTCTCCCGAGACCCAGTACTTC
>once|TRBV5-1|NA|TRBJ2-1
CASSPSKPIDNEQFF
TGCGCCAGCAGCCCTTCCAAGCCGATCGACAATGAGCAGTTCTTC
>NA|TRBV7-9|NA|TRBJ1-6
CASSLGQPNSPLHF
TGTGCCAGCAGTCTAGGACAGCCGAATTCACCCCTCCACTTT
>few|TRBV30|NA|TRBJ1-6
CAWSRGSPLHF
TGTGCCTGGAGCCGGGGTTCACCCCTCCACTTT
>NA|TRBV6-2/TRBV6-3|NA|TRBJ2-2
CASSRRRHDTGELFF
TGTGCCAGCAGTAGGAGGCGACACGATACCGGGGAGCTGTTTTTT
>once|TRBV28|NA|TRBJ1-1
CASSPPGLEAFF
TGTGCCAGCAGCCCACCGGGACTTGAAGCTTTCTTT
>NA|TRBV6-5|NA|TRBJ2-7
CASVALGHGEQYF
TGTGCCAGCGTAGCCTTGGGGCACGGCGAGCAGTACTTC
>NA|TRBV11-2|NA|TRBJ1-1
CASIQDRPLTEAFF
TGTGCCAGCATCCAAGACAGGCCCCTAACTGAAGCTTTCTTT
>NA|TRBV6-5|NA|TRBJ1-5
CASSYSPRYQPQHF
TGTGCCAGCAGTTACTCCCCCAGATATCAGCCCCAGCATTTT
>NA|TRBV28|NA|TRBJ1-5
CASGQRIQPQHF
TGTGCCAGCGGACAGAGGATCCAGCCCCAGCATTTT
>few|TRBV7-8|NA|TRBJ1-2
CASSLSRTPNPAGYTF
TGTGCCAGCAGCTTATCGAGGACCCCGAATCCGGCGGGCTACACCTTC
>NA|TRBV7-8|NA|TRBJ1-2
CASSGHIYGYTF
TGTGCCAGCAGCGGACATATCTATGGCTACACCTTC
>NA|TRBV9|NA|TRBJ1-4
CASSTGGDEKLFF
TGTGCCAGCAGCACGGGGGGCGATGAAAAACTGTTTTTT
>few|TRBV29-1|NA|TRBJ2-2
CSVARGRAGELFF
TGCAGCGTTGCTCGGGGGCGGGCCGGGGAGCTGTTTTTT
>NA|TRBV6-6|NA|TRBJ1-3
CASSYSSSSGNTIYF
TGTGCCAGCAGTTACTCGTCCTCCTCTGGAAACACCATATATTTT
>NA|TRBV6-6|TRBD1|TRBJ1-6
CASSDSWTGHSPLHF
TGTGCCAGCAGTGATTCCTGGACAGGGCACTCACCCCTCCACTTT
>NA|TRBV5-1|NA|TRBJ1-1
CASSLDGADTEAFF
TGCGCCAGCAGCTTAGACGGCGCAGACACTGAAGCTTTCTTT
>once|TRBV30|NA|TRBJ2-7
CAWSYSGSYEQYF
TGTGCCTGGAGTTACAGCGGATCCTACGAGCAGTACTTC
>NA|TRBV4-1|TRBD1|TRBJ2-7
CASTKGQGASYEQYF
TGCGCCAGCACTAAAGGACAGGGGGCTTCCTACGAGCAGTACTTC
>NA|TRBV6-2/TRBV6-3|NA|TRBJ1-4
CASSPRAKIRLFF
TGTGCCAGCAGTCCCCGGGCCAAAATTCGACTGTTTTTT